The 22 T cell receptor beta chains presented below share a single source sample, sequenced in a study of blood T cells in healthy people across ages. Combining a sample-barcoded 5' primer with a J-beta primer mix, a second PCR ran for roughly 6 to 11 cycles. Using its own MiXCR run on the 5' RACE reads, TCRdb lists one record per CDR3 protein. The profile shows 790,000 or so distinct CDR3 sequences, roughly 46% of them singletons. Sequencing input: blood. The receptors come from a man of 80 years or more in good health.

The J gene is TRBJ2-2, the V gene TRBV20-1, with D hard to call. CDR3 size: 14 residues. Germline lookup yields CDR1 DFQATT and CDR2 SNEGSKA (reference sequence). Trimming shortened V by 3 bases and J by 0 bases, and 8 bases separated the two germline ends. The chain's CDR3 is CSARGIANTGELFF. Written as DNA, the CDR3 is TGCAGTGCTAGGGGGATCGCGAACACCGGGGAGCTGTTTTTT.

A remark on this clonotype: An end of the junction differs from the germline gene, which may be a read error. The chain has TRBV7-2 and TRBJ2-1; tentatively, D is TRBD2 (5 bases). Germline-derived CDR1 and CDR2 are SGHTA and FQGNSA. The length of the CDR3 is 16 residues. CDR3: CASSLGPADSCNEQFF. The CDR3 DNA follows: TGTGCCAGCAGCTTAGGGCCAGCGGACTCCTGCAATGAGCAGTTCTTC.

The chain employs TRBV20-1 and TRBJ2-5, with TRBD1 matching over 8 bases. With V trimmed by 5 bases and J by 4 bases, 6 bases remained unmatched. The CDR3 is made up of 13 amino acids. Per germline, CDR1 DFQATT and CDR2 SNEGSKA (reference sequence). The CDR3 loop is CSAPIQGVETQYF. The CDR3 region has the DNA TGCAGTGCTCCAATACAGGGGGTAGAGACCCAGTACTTC.

The J gene is TRBJ2-1, the V gene TRBV6-5, with 11 bases matching TRBD2. The V segment lost 3 bases and the J segment 0 bases; nucleotides outside the gene matches: 4. The CDR3 consists of 17 residues. Germline V gene sequence: CDR1 MNHEY, CDR2 SVGAGI. Here the CDR3 reads CASSYSGGVSSYNEQFF. CDR3 nucleotide sequence: TGTGCCAGCAGTTATAGCGGGGGGGTCAGCTCCTACAATGAGCAGTTCTTC.

DNA of the CDR3: TGCAGTGCTGGACAGGGCCTCGGGAGCAATCAGCCCCAGCATTTT. It encodes CSAGQGLGSNQPQHF. The chain combines TRBV20-1 with TRBJ1-5, with 8 positions matching TRBD1. The CDR3 length is 15 residues. The V gene's germline CDR1 is DFQATT and CDR2 SNEGSKA (reference sequence). With 5 bases clipped from V and 1 base from J, the junction kept 7 bases outside the gene matches.

Only a few counts were recorded for this clonotype. The chain recombines TRBV27 with TRBJ2-3; TRBD2 agrees at 9 bases. The ends lost 7 bases at V and 3 bases at J; junction bases unmatched: 8. Per germline, CDR1 MNHEY and CDR2 SMNVEV (reference sequence). The CDR3 sequence is 15 residues long. CDR3 DNA: TGTGCCAGCACCCCCTGGGCGGGAGGGACAGATACGCAGTATTTT. Translating gives CASTPWAGGTDTQYF.

This chain connects TRBV7-2 to TRBJ2-5; tentatively, D is TRBD2 (6 bases). V lost 5 bases and J lost 5, with 15 bases in between. This CDR3 has 14 residues. Germline CDR1 and CDR2: SGHTA and FQGNSA. CDR3 nucleotides: TGTGCCAGCAGCGCCGTAGGGAGCGGGGAGACCCAGTACTTC. Encoded protein: CASSAVGSGETQYF.

CDR3 amino acids: CASSTQITNQPQHF. CDR3 nucleotides: TGTGCCAGCAGTACCCAGATCACCAATCAGCCCCAGCATTTT. This chain connects TRBV28 to TRBJ1-5; D gene uncertain. From germline, CDR1 is MDHEN and CDR2 SYDVKM. Trimming pared 5 bases from V and 3 bases from J, leaving 11 bases between. This CDR3 contains 14 residues.

J is TRBJ2-7 and V is TRBV6-5; 9 bases are shared with TRBD2. Germline V gives CDR1 MNHEY, CDR2 SVGAGI. J gave up 1 base and V 5 bases, and 6 bases lay outside the gene matches. The CDR3 has 15 amino acids. CDR3 in amino acids: CASSLASGASYEQYF. For the CDR3, the DNA is TGTGCCAGCAGTCTCGCTAGCGGGGCGTCCTACGAGCAGTACTTC.

The rearrangement joins TRBV6-5 to TRBJ2-5; 7 bases are a match to TRBD1. The CDR3 has 18 residues. The V and J ends lost 4 bases and 11 bases, in that order; junction bases with no gene match: 25. Germline CDR1 MNHEY, CDR2 SVGAGI. The CDR3 loop is CASSSLKLRGQIKYEQYF. The CDR3 bases are TGTGCCAGCAGTTCTTTAAAACTCCGGGGACAGATTAAATATGAGCAGTACTTC.

Notes on this clonotype: This may arise from a read error, as a much more abundant clone is one base away. The chain joins TRBV11-2 to TRBJ2-1, with 8 bases lining up with TRBD2. Germline loops: CDR1 SGHAT, CDR2 FQNNGV. This CDR3 is built from 15 residues. The CDR3 is CAGSLLSGSLNEQFF. Written as DNA, the CDR3 is TGTGCCGGCAGCTTATTAAGCGGGAGCTTGAATGAGCAGTTCTTC. Together with reference TRBV11-2 and TRBJ2-1, the CDR3 gives the full variable domain: EAGVAQSPRYKIIEKRQSVAFWCNPISGHATLYWYQQILGQGPKLLIQFQNNGVVDDSQLPKDRFSAERLKGVDSTLKIQPAKLEDSAVYLCAGSLLSGSLNEQFFGPGTRLTVL.

The chain carries TRBV7-9 and TRBJ2-7; D possibly corresponds to TRBD2 (6 bases). The J call could be wrong; TRBJ2-4 is a better fit for the DNA end. Germline CDR1 and CDR2: SEHNR and FQNEAQ (reference sequence). The CDR3 runs to 15 residues. DNA of the CDR3: TGTGCCAGCAGCCCCGGAGTGGGGGGTGAAAACATTCAGTACTTC. It codes for CASSPGVGGENIQYF.

This clonotype came up a few times. V is TRBV3-1 and J is TRBJ1-2; no definite D call. Trimming pared 4 bases from V and 2 bases from J, leaving 11 bases between. The germline gives CDR1 LGHDT, CDR2 YNNKEL (reference sequence). The CDR3 is made up of 14 amino acids. The CDR3 sequence: CASSPTRTNYGYTF. CDR3 nucleotides: TGTGCCAGCAGCCCTACGAGGACGAACTATGGCTACACCTTC.

This clonotype has just a few counts. One end of the junction does not line up with germline, which may come from a read error. This chain joins TRBV2 and TRBJ2-1, with D perhaps TRBD2 (5 bases). Germline CDR1 is SNHLY and CDR2 is FYNNEI. The CDR3 contains 13 residues. The CDR3 DNA sequence: TGTGCCAGCGCGAGCGGCTTCTACAATGTGCAGTTCTTC. Encoded protein: CASASGFYNVQFF. Combining the CDR3 with reference TRBV2 and TRBJ2-1 gives the whole variable domain EPEVTQTPSHQVTQMGQEVILRCVPISNHLYFYWYRQILGQKVEFLVSFYNNEISEKSEIFDDQFSVERPDGSNFTLKIRSTKLEDSAMYFCASASGFYNVQFFGPGTRLTVL.

V usage is TRBV6-5 and J usage is TRBJ2-5; 10 positions match TRBD1. V was pared by 0 bases and J by 5 bases, with 6 bases of the junction left unmatched. Germline V gene sequence: CDR1 MNHEY, CDR2 SVGAGI. CDR3 size: 16 residues. The CDR3 nucleotides are TGTGCCAGCAGTTACTCCCGGGACAGGGGTCGGGAGACCCAGTACTTC. Residues: CASSYSRDRGRETQYF.

The chain employs TRBV12-3 or TRBV12-4 and TRBJ1-4; D uncertain. The CDR3 sequence is 14 residues long. The V end was cut by 3 bases, the J end by 5 bases, with 10 bases between. This chain's CDR3 is CASSFKRYNEKLFF. The CDR3 coding sequence is TGTGCCAGCAGTTTCAAACGCTACAATGAAAAACTGTTTTTT.

The gene calls are TRBV24-1 and TRBJ2-7; D may correspond to TRBD1 or TRBD2 (5 bases each). The germline gives CDR1 KGHDR, CDR2 SFDVKD. The CDR3 is 13 residues long. Trimming left V 3 bases short and J 7 bases short, with 12 bases between. The CDR3 DNA follows: TGTGCCACCAGTGATGGGACGTTCAATGAGCAGTACTTC. Encoded protein: CATSDGTFNEQYF.

The chain has TRBV19 and TRBJ1-5, with D hard to call. Germline CDR1 is LNHDA and CDR2 is SQIVND (reference sequence). The germline V and J ends were trimmed by 3 bases and 5 bases, with 5 bases remaining between them. This CDR3 region has 12 residues. CDR3 sequence: CASSIVDQPQHF. CDR3 bases: TGTGCCAGTAGTATTGTCGATCAGCCCCAGCATTTT.

About this clonotype: Sequence at one end of the junction differs from germline and may be a read error. The chain has TRBV6-5 and TRBJ2-4, with D unresolved. The CDR3 totals 14 residues. Germline values: CDR1 MNHEY, CDR2 SVGAGI. CDR3 DNA: TGTGCCGGCAGTTACTCGAGCAGACAAAACATTCAGTACTTC. Translated, it gives CAGSYSSRQNIQYF.

The V and J genes are TRBV10-3 and TRBJ2-7; D tentatively reads TRBD1 or TRBD2 (6 bases each). CDR3 length equals 13 residues. Germline V gene lookup returns CDR1 ENHRY and CDR2 SYGVKD. V was trimmed by 10 bases and J by 1 base, leaving 14 bases between them. The chain's CDR3 is CATAGQKSYEQYF. CDR3 DNA: TGTGCCACCGCGGGACAAAAGTCCTACGAGCAGTACTTC.

This clonotype was seen repeatedly, ten times or more. The gene calls are TRBV10-2 and TRBJ2-7; 13 bases align to TRBD2. V shed 6 bases and J 5 bases; nucleotides not matched to a gene: 4. Germline-derived CDR1 and CDR2 are WSHSY and SAAADI. The CDR3 has 14 residues. Here the CDR3 reads CASSGTSGDHEQYF. The CDR3, as DNA: TGCGCCAGCAGCGGGACTAGCGGGGACCACGAGCAGTACTTC.

The rearrangement uses TRBV16 and TRBJ2-1; a weak D match, TRBD2 (6 bases). CDR1 is KGHSY, CDR2 FQNENV, per germline. This CDR3 contains 13 residues. V was cut by 0 bases and J by 9 bases, with 9 bases left in between. The CDR3 spells CASSQSRDSEQFF. DNA of the CDR3: TGTGCCAGCAGCCAATCGAGGGACTCTGAGCAGTTCTTC. Based on the CDR3 plus reference TRBV16 and TRBJ2-1, the full variable domain is GEEVAQTPKHLVRGEGQKAKLYCAPIKGHSYVFWYQQVLKNEFKFLISFQNENVFDETGMPKERFSAKCLPNSPCSLEIQATKLEDSAVYFCASSQSRDSEQFFGPGTRLTVL.